This T cell receptor beta chain originates from a study of T cell responses to AZD1222 COVID-19 vaccine. General study results and limits: There were vaccine-associated CD4 TCRs across spike, dominant at 160-218 and 743-854.

Comments on this clone: As yet, its antigen is unknown.

CDR3 length: 14 amino acids. Germline CDR1 and CDR2: SGHRS and YFSETQ. The trim removed 3 bases at V and 6 bases at J, leaving 2 bases unmatched. Here immunoSEQ multiplex PCR was the method, and the copy in TCRdb shows in-frame clones only, minus some. Of 95,000 to 150,000 clones in the sample, approximately 92% were seen once. This chain uses TRBV5-1 with TRBJ2-7; 14 nucleotides match TRBD2. The sequence was obtained from an adult who received the AZD1222 COVID-19 vaccine. The sample here was peripheral blood, taken 28 days after the second AZD1222 dose. CDR3 sequence: CASSSGLAGGEQYF. As DNA, the CDR3 is TGCGCCAGCAGCTCCGGACTAGCGGGGGGCGAGCAGTACTTC.